Shown below are 14 T cell receptor beta chains from a single sample sequenced in a study of Ad26.COV2.S vaccination and SARS-CoV-2 variants. Assay used: immunoSEQ multiplex PCR; TCRdb lists only in-frame clones, some missing. The profile covers about 370,000 clones, with roughly nine tenths appearing a single time and around 3.4% taken by the ten largest. Documented treatment: roughly 20 received Ad26.COV2.S at low or high dose, single or two shots; several received placebo; per-sample allocation not given. Each sample was drawn 63 days after the first injection (of vaccine or placebo). This specimen was peripheral blood, taken in a trial of Ad26.COV2.S vaccine versus placebo. The receptors derive from a person between 18 and 65 years old who received the Ad26.COV2.S COVID-19 vaccine or a placebo.

The chain has TRBV7-2 and TRBJ1-2; 7 bases map to TRBD1. The CDR3 spans 18 residues. The germline V gene encodes CDR1 SGHTA and CDR2 FQGNSA. Trimming took 0 bases from V and 0 from J; bases not matched to a gene: 10. CDR3 sequence (DNA): TGTGCCAGCAGCTTAGCAGGACAGGCCCGAGCGGCTAACTATGGCTACACCTTC. Translating it yields CASSLAGQARAANYGYTF.

The rearrangement uses TRBV4-1 and TRBJ2-3; TRBD1 might be the D (6 bases). The V end was cut by 1 base, the J end by 10 bases, with 15 bases between. This CDR3 has 14 amino acids. Germline-derived CDR1 and CDR2 are MGHRA and YSYEKL. The CDR3 DNA reads TGCGCCAGCAGCCAAGGGCTAACAGGGACGGCGCAGTATTTT. Protein: CASSQGLTGTAQYF.

V and J are TRBV2 and TRBJ2-2; the match to TRBD2 covers 8 bases. Looked up from germline, CDR1 is SNHLY and CDR2 is FYNNEI. Unmatched junction bases numbered 12, after V lost 4 bases and J lost 5 bases. The CDR3 loop spans 17 amino acids. The CDR3 DNA is TGTGCCAGCAGTGCGTCGGTAGCGGGGTTGGGGACCGGGGAGCTGTTTTTT. It translates to CASSASVAGLGTGELFF.

This chain connects TRBV29-1 to TRBJ1-3; no reliable D call. Germline V lookup: CDR1 SQVTM, CDR2 ANQGSEA. This CDR3 has 14 residues. CDR3 DNA: TGCAGTGCTTGGATGGGTTGGCCTGGAAACACCATATATTTT. Amino acid sequence: CSAWMGWPGNTIYF.

This clone was counted between two and nine times. The V call is TRBV19, the J call TRBJ1-1; possible D gene TRBD1, 5 bases. CDR1 is LNHDA, CDR2 SQIVND, per germline (reference sequence). V was shortened by 4 bases and J by 0 bases, with 12 bases between the two germline ends. The CDR3 covers 15 residues. CDR3 sequence: CASSRGRTMNTEAFF. DNA for the CDR3: TGTGCCAGTAGTAGGGGACGGACCATGAACACTGAAGCTTTCTTT.

The chain couples TRBV3-1 (or the pseudogene TRBV3-2) to TRBJ2-1; 8 bases line up with TRBD2. V lost 1 base and J lost 9; bases outside the gene matches: 8. The CDR3 length is 15 residues. Germline V gene lookup returns CDR1 LGHDT and CDR2 YNNKEL (reference sequence). The CDR3 DNA is TGTGCCAGCAGCCAAGGAGGCGGGGGGCCGAGTGAGCAGTTCTTC. Translating it yields CASSQGGGGPSEQFF.

The V call is TRBV5-8, the J call TRBJ2-5, with TRBD2 matching over 9 bases. The germline V gene has CDR1 SGHTS and CDR2 YDEGEE. With V trimmed by 4 bases and J by 5 bases, 9 bases remained unmatched. The CDR3 is 15 residues long. CDR3 residues: CASSMRGGPWETQYF. In nucleotides, the CDR3 is TGTGCCAGCAGCATGCGGGGGGGCCCTTGGGAGACCCAGTACTTC.

The chain employs TRBV15 and TRBJ2-5; D gene ambiguous. Trimming removed 3 bases at V and 5 bases at J, with 7 bases between. This CDR3 is built from 12 residues. Looked up from germline, CDR1 is LNHNV and CDR2 is YYDKDF (reference sequence). CDR3 in DNA: TGTGCCACCAGCAGCGATATGGAGACCCAGTACTTC. Translating it yields CATSSDMETQYF.

The V and J genes are TRBV7-8 and TRBJ1-5, with 7 bases matching TRBD1. Germline values: CDR1 SGHVS, CDR2 FQNEAQ. V lost 5 bases to trimming and J lost 0 bases; unmatched junction nucleotides: 4. The CDR3 is 15 residues long. The CDR3 sequence is CASSRQGRSNQPQHF. CDR3 coding DNA: TGTGCCAGCAGCCGACAGGGTCGTAGCAATCAGCCCCAGCATTTT.

The V gene is TRBV5-1, the J gene TRBJ2-1; D gene ambiguous. Trimming removed 5 bases from V and 9 bases from J, with 12 bases in between. Per germline, CDR1 SGHRS and CDR2 YFSETQ. This CDR3 comprises 12 residues. The CDR3 nucleotides are TGCGCCAGCAGGCCAGGTTCGGGTGAGCAGTTCTTC. Residues: CASRPGSGEQFF.

The chain couples TRBV27 to TRBJ2-7; 7 nucleotides match TRBD1. Germline V gene data show CDR1 as MNHEY and CDR2 as SMNVEV (reference sequence). The CDR3 length is 15 residues. The V and J ends lost 6 bases and 4 bases, in that order; junction bases with no gene match: 12. CDR3: CASSPGTAPSYEQYF. Here the CDR3 DNA reads TGTGCCAGCAGCCCGGGGACAGCCCCGTCGTACGAGCAGTACTTC.

The V gene is TRBV4-1, the J gene TRBJ2-5; D is uncertain. Germline CDR1 MGHRA, CDR2 YSYEKL. CDR3 length: 13 amino acids. Trimming left V 4 bases short and J 5 bases short, with 11 bases between. In DNA form, the CDR3 reads TGCGCCAGCAGCCGCGCTCGTGGGGAGACCCAGTACTTC. Translating gives CASSRARGETQYF.

The chain carries TRBV3-1 (or the pseudogene TRBV3-2) and TRBJ2-3, with unresolved D. The V gene's germline CDR1 is LGHDT and CDR2 YNNKEL (reference sequence). The CDR3 loop spans 14 amino acids. V was shortened by 1 base and J by 1 base, with 6 bases between the two germline ends. Written as DNA, the CDR3 is TGTGCCAGCAGCCAAGTGGAAGGCACAGATACGCAGTATTTT. Translation: CASSQVEGTDTQYF.

The chain employs TRBV5-4 and TRBJ1-2; 9 positions match TRBD1. The CDR3 has 16 residues. CDR1 SGHNT and CDR2 YYREEE come from the germline V gene (reference sequence). J was trimmed by 6 bases and V by 2 bases; bases with no gene match: 11. This CDR3 is CASSLGPGRTGDGYTF. CDR3 DNA sequence: TGTGCCAGCAGCTTAGGACCCGGTAGGACAGGGGATGGCTACACCTTC.